These T cell receptor beta chains were read from a single sample in a study of CXCR3-negative and CXCR3-positive naive CD8 T cells. TCRdb re-analyzed the 5' RACE reads; it lists each CDR3 protein once, without DNA. The sample has some 50,000 distinct CDR3 sequences. The specimen sequenced was naive CXCR3+ CD8+ T cells from blood. The receptors were gathered from a human donor in good health. Some clones in this sample may be carry-over from other donors' samples. Both conserved end residues are part of each CDR3. Each record gives: V gene, clone size, J gene, CDR3 protein. Size tells how often a clone was seen (once, few, many) or the class of an expanded clone, and some rows leave it out.

>TRBV28|.|TRBJ2-3
CASSLRDRPTDTQYF
>TRBV5-6|.|TRBJ2-5
CASSLAGGLETQYF
>TRBV20-1|.|TRBJ2-1
CSARDFRTQNAADNEQFF
>TRBV10-2|.|TRBJ1-2
CASSELQAYNYGYTF
>TRBV11-2|.|TRBJ2-7
CASRGHPSSYEQYF
>TRBV25-1|.|TRBJ1-6
CASSECPAIYNSPLHF
>TRBV15|.|TRBJ2-7
CATSEGQGLSYEQYF
>TRBV12-3/TRBV12-4|.|TRBJ2-1
CASRAYNEQFF
>TRBV4-3|.|TRBJ2-1
CASSQGGSYNEQFF
>TRBV4-2|.|TRBJ1-1
CASRGISNTEAFF
>TRBV7-8|.|TRBJ2-7
CASSLFPYRGGISSYEQYF
>TRBV12-3/TRBV12-4|.|TRBJ2-1
CASRPTGSEQFF
>TRBV29-1|.|TRBJ2-7
CSVKLTGYEQYF
>TRBV28|.|TRBJ1-5
CASRQDVGNQPRHF
>TRBV28|.|TRBJ2-7
CASSLGSAGHPLYEQYF
>TRBV9|.|TRBJ1-5
CASSPGQQTNQPQHF
>TRBV7-9|.|TRBJ1-1
CASSKLTENTEAFF
>TRBV7-8|.|TRBJ2-1
CASSSGLAGSNEQFF
>TRBV29-1|.|TRBJ2-7
CSVEDSYEQYF
>TRBV11-2|.|TRBJ2-1
CASSSPPTEQFF
>TRBV10-3|.|TRBJ2-1
CAIRISGGGLDEQFF
>TRBV7-9|.|TRBJ2-1
CASSLSLNEQFF
>TRBV7-3|.|TRBJ2-1
CASSLLGDDYNEQFF
>TRBV4-2|.|TRBJ1-5
CASSQAQSINQPQHF
>TRBV7-9|.|TRBJ2-3
CASSSPPPARGTDTQYF
>TRBV7-6|.|TRBJ2-1
CASSLAGGLSSYNEQFF
>TRBV11-2|medium-sized|TRBJ2-7
CASSLAGGPSYEQYF